This TCR beta chain came from a study of blood T cell repertoires in COVID-19. On the study more broadly: Italy, Spain and the United States were the sources of the convalescent and acute COVID-19 samples. PBMCs, B-cell-depleted T cells, or T cells were the source of the cDNA or gDNA that made up the material.

Source study methods: By means of reference gene primer amplification, nucleated cell counts were estimated. Data came from immunoSEQ multiplex PCR; TCRdb stores just in-frame clones and leaves some out. The V and J calls and clone size are taken from that table; D and trimming were inferred from the DNA. The sample has roughly 50,000 clones, 85% seen once. The CDR3 runs to 16 residues. Per the germline V gene, CDR1 is KGHSH and CDR2 is LQKENI. The trim removed 2 bases at V and 1 base at J, leaving 6 bases unmatched. The source of this sequence is a man in his sixties with acute or convalescent COVID-19. The chain joins TRBV18 to TRBJ2-3; the match to TRBD2 covers 7 bases. Sample: peripheral blood. DNA of the CDR3: TGTGCCAGCTCACCAAGGGGCGGGAGCGGCACAGATACGCAGTATTTT. Translation: CASSPRGGSGTDTQYF.